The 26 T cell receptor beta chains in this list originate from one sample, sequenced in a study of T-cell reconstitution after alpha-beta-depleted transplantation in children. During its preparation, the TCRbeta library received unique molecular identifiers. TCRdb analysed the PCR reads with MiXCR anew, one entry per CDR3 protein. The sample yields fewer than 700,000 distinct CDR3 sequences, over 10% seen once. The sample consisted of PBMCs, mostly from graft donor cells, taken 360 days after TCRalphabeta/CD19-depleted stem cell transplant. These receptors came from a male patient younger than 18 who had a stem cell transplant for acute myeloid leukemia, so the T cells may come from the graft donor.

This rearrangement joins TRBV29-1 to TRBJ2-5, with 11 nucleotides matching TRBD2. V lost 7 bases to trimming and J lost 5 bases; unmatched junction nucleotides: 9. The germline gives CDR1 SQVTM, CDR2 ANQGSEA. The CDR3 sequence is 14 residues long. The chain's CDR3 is CSAPTSGGQETQYF. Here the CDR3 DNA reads TGCAGCGCTCCAACTAGCGGGGGCCAGGAGACCCAGTACTTC.

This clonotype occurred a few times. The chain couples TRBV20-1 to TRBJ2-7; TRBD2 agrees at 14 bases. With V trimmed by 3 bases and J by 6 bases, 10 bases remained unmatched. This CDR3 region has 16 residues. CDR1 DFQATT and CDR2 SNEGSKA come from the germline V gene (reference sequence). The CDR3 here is CSASHQGLAGVGEQYF. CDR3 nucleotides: TGCAGTGCTAGCCATCAGGGACTAGCGGGAGTAGGCGAGCAGTACTTC.

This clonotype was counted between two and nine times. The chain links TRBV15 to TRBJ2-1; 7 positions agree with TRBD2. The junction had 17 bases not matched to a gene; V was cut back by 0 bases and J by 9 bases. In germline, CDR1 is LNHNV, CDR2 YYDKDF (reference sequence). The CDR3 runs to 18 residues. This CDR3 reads CATSRDRPTRREYPEQFF. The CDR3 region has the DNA TGTGCCACCAGCAGAGATCGCCCTACGCGGCGGGAGTACCCTGAGCAGTTCTTC. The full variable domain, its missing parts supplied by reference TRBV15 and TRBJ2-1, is DAMVIQNPRYQVTQFGKPVTLSCSQTLNHNVMYWYQQKSSQAPKLLFHYYDKDFNNEADTPDNFQSRRPNTSFCFLDIRSPGLGDTAMYLCATSRDRPTRREYPEQFFGPGTRLTVL.

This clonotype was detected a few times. CDR3 coding DNA: TGTGCCAGTAGTATGACCCCGTCTCCCATGGAGCAGTTCTTC. Protein: CASSMTPSPMEQFF. The J gene is TRBJ2-1, the V gene TRBV19, with D unresolved. CDR3 length equals 14 residues. Germline lookup yields CDR1 LNHDA and CDR2 SQIVND (reference sequence). Trimming took off 3 bases at V and 10 bases at J, with 16 bases between the two ends. The variable domain in full, with the rest retrieved from reference TRBV19 and TRBJ2-1, is DGGITQSPKYLFRKEGQNVTLSCEQNLNHDAMYWYRQDPGQGLRLIYYSQIVNDFQKGDIAEGYSVSREKKESFPLTVTSAQKNPTAFYLCASSMTPSPMEQFFGPGTRLTVL.

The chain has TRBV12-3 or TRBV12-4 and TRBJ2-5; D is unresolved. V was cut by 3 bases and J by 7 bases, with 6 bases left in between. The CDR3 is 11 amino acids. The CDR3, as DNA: TGTGCCAGCAGTTTCGGGCTGACCCAGTACTTC. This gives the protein CASSFGLTQYF.

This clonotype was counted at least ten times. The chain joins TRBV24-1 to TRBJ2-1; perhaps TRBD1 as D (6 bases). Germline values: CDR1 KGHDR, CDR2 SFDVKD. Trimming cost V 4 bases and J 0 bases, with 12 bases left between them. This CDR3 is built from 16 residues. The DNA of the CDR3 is TGTGCCACCAGTGACCCCACAGGGAGCTCCTACAATGAGCAGTTCTTC. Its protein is CATSDPTGSSYNEQFF.

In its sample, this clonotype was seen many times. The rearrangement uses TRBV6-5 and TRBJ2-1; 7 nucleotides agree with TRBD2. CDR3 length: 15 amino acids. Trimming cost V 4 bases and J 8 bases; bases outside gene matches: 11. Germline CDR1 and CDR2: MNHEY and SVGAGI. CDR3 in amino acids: CASSSVERSGDEQFF. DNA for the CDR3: TGTGCCAGCAGTTCCGTGGAGCGGAGCGGGGATGAGCAGTTCTTC.

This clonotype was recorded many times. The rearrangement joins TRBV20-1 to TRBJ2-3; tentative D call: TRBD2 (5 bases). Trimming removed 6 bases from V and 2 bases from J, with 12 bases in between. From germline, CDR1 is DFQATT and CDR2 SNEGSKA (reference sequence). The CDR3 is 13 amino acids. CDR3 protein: CSAPAGVTDTQYF. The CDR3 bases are TGCAGTGCCCCGGCGGGTGTCACAGATACGCAGTATTTT.

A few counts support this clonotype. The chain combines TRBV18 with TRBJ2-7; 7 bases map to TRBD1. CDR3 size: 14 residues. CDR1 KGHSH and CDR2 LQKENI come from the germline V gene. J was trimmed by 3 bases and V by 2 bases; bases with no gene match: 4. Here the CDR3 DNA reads TGTGCCAGCTCACCAGACAGGGTTTTCTACGAGCAGTACTTC. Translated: CASSPDRVFYEQYF.

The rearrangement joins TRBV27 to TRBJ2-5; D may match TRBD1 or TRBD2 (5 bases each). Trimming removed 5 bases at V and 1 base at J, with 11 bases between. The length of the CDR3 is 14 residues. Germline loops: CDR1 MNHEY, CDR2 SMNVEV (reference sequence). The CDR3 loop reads CASSPWDLQETQYF. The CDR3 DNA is TGTGCCAGCAGTCCATGGGACCTCCAAGAGACCCAGTACTTC.

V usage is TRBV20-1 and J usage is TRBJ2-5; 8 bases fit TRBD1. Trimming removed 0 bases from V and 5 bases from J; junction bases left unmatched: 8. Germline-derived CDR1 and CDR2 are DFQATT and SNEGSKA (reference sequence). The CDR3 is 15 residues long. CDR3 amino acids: CSARDGGTGSETQYF. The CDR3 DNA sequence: TGCAGTGCTAGAGATGGTGGGACAGGAAGCGAGACCCAGTACTTC.

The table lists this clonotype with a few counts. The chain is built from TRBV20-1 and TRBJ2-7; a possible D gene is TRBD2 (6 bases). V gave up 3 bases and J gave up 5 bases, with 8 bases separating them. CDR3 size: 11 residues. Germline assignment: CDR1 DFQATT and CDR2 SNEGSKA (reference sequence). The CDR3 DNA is TGCAGTGCTAGGACTAGTAACGAGCAGTACTTC. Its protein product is CSARTSNEQYF.

CDR3 protein: CASSFLQASSGNTIYF. For the CDR3, the DNA is TGTGCCAGCAGCTTCCTCCAGGCCTCCTCTGGAAACACCATATATTTT. The chain carries TRBV7-6 and TRBJ1-3; no firm D call. The V gene's germline CDR1 is SGHVS and CDR2 FNYEAQ. V was pared by 3 bases and J by 0 bases, with 12 bases between. The CDR3 covers 16 residues.

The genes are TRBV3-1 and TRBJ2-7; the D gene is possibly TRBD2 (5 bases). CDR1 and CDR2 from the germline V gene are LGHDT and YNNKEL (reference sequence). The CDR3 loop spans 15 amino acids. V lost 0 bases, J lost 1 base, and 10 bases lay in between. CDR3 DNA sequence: TGTGCCAGCAGCCAAGAATGGCTAGCTTCCTACGAGCAGTACTTC. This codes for CASSQEWLASYEQYF.

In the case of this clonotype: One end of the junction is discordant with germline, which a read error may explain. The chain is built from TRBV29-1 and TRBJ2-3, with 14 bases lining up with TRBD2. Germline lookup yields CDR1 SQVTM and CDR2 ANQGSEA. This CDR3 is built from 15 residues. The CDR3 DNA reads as TGCAGCGTTGGACTAGCGGGAGGGGTCACAAATACGCAGTATTTT. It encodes CSVGLAGGVTNTQYF.

The CDR3 spells CASSFGLDNSGNTIYF. The DNA of the CDR3 is TGTGCCAGCAGTTTTGGCCTAGACAACTCTGGAAACACCATATATTTT. This chain joins TRBV28 and TRBJ1-3; D unresolved. CDR1 MDHEN and CDR2 SYDVKM come from the germline V gene. With 3 bases removed from V and 0 bases from J, the gap between germline ends came to 12 bases. The CDR3 loop spans 16 amino acids.

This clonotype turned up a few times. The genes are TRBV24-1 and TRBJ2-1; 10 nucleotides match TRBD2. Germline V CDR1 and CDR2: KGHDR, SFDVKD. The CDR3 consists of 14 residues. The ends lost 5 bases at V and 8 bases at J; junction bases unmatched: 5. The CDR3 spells CATSGLAGEYEQFF. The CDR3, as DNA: TGTGCCACCAGTGGGCTAGCGGGAGAATATGAGCAGTTCTTC.

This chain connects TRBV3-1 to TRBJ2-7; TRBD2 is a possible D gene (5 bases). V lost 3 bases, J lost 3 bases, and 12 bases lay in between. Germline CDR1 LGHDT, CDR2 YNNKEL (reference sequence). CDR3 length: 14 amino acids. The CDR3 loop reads CASSHFGVDYEQYF. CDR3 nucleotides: TGTGCCAGCAGCCATTTCGGGGTCGACTACGAGCAGTACTTC.

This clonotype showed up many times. The CDR3, as DNA: TGTGCCAGCAGCCCGGGGACCTTCCAGTTCTTC. Its protein product is CASSPGTFQFF. The chain carries TRBV7-9 and TRBJ2-1, with D perhaps assigned TRBD1 or TRBD2 (5 bases each). Germline CDR1 and CDR2: SEHNR and FQNEAQ (reference sequence). CDR3 length equals 11 residues. V was cut by 5 bases and J by 13 bases, with 12 bases left in between.

The CDR3 spells CSARDRDRVENTF. The CDR3 DNA reads as TGCAGTGCTAGGGACCGGGACAGGGTGGAGAACACCTTC. This chain joins TRBV20-1 and TRBJ1-2; 9 bases align to TRBD1. With 3 bases clipped from V and 12 bases from J, the junction kept 11 bases outside the gene matches. Germline V gene sequence: CDR1 DFQATT, CDR2 SNEGSKA (reference sequence). This CDR3 contains 13 residues.

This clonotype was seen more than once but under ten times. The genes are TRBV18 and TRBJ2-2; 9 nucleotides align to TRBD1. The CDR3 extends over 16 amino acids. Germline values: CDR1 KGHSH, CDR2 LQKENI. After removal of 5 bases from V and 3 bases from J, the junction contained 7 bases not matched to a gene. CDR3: CASSALRQGDTGELFF. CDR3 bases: TGTGCCAGCTCAGCCCTACGACAGGGGGACACCGGGGAGCTGTTTTTT.

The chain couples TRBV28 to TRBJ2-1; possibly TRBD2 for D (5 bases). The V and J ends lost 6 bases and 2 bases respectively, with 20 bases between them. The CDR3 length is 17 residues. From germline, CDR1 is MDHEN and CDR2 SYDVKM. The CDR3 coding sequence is TGTGCCAGCAGGCGGGCCCTCCTTACTGCGCCCTACAATGAGCAGTTCTTC. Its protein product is CASRRALLTAPYNEQFF.

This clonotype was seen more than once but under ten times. The CDR3 loop reads CASSEYGQINYGYTF. The CDR3 nucleotides are TGTGCCAGCAGTGAATACGGACAGATCAACTATGGCTACACCTTC. J is TRBJ1-2 and V is TRBV25-1; TRBD1 is a possible D gene (6 bases). Germline lookup yields CDR1 MGHDK and CDR2 SYGVNS. This CDR3 has 15 amino acids. The ends were cut back, 0 bases at V and 2 bases at J, with 10 bases in the middle.

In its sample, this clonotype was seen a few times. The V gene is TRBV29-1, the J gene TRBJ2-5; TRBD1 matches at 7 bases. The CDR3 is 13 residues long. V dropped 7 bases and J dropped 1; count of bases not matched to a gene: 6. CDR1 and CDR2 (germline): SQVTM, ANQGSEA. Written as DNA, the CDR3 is TGCAGCGGAGGGGACAGTCCCCAAGAGACCCAGTACTTC. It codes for CSGGDSPQETQYF. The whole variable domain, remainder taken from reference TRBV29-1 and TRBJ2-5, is SAVISQKPSRDICQRGTSLTIQCQVDSQVTMMFWYRQQPGQSLTLIATANQGSEATYESGFVIDKFPISRPNLTFSTLTVSNMSPEDSSIYLCSGGDSPQETQYFGPGTRLLVL.

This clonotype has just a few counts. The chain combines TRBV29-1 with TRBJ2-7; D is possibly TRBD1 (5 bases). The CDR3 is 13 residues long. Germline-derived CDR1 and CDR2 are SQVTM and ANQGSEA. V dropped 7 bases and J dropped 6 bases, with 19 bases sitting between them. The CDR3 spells CSAPQGRDCEQYF. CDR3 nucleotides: TGCAGCGCCCCCCAGGGAAGAGACTGCGAGCAGTACTTC.

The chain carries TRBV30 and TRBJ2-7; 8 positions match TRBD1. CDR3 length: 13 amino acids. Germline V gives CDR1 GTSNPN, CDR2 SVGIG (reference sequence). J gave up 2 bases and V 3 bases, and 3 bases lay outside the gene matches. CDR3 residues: CAWRRGQAYEQYF. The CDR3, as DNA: TGTGCCTGGAGAAGGGGACAGGCCTACGAGCAGTACTTC.